These T cell receptor beta chains were read from a single sample in a study of T cell therapy after organ transplantation. Their target antigens are unknown. Clones were sequenced by immunoSEQ multiplex PCR, and TCRdb holds only the in-frame ones, with some missing. Of around 15,000 clones in the sample, approximately 85% were seen once. This sample comprised CD8+ T cells from blood, obtained after autologous CMV-specific T cell therapy. The source of these receptors is a human patient who had received a solid organ transplant and had CMV disease. These T cells may partly come from the graft donor. Each CDR3 is given with its conserved first and last residue. The order of the fields is J gene, V gene, clone size, D gene, CDR3 protein, CDR3 DNA. The D gene is left open where the match is weak. Only some rows state a clone size, as once, few, many or a class for expanded clones.

>TRBJ2-7|TRBV10-3|.|TRBD2
CAISEVNIAGGPYEQYF
TGTGCCATCAGTGAGGTCAATATAGCGGGAGGACCCTACGAGCAGTACTTC
>TRBJ2-5|TRBV2|.|TRBD1
CASSPRVQGVETQYF
TGTGCCAGCAGCCCAAGGGTACAGGGGGTAGAGACCCAGTACTTC
>TRBJ2-2|TRBV6-4|.|TRBD2
CASERGTNTGELFF
TGTGCCAGCGAGCGGGGAACGAACACCGGGGAGCTGTTTTTT
>TRBJ1-2|TRBV27|.|.
CASSLRASFGWGYTF
TGTGCCAGCAGTTTACGGGCCTCTTTTGGGTGGGGCTACACCTTC
>TRBJ1-2|TRBV19|.|.
CASSIIRGFNYGYTF
TGTGCCAGTAGTATCATTAGGGGGTTTAACTATGGCTACACCTTC
>TRBJ1-5|TRBV7-2|.|.
CASSQGEHSNQPQHF
TGTGCCAGCAGTCAAGGGGAACATAGCAATCAGCCCCAGCATTTT
>TRBJ2-5|TRBV11-2|.|.
CASSRTRQETQYF
TGTGCCAGCAGCCGGACCAGACAAGAGACCCAGTACTTC
>TRBJ2-7|TRBV4-2|.|TRBD1
CASSHTGGSSYEQYF
TGTGCCAGCAGCCACACAGGGGGGAGCTCCTACGAGCAGTACTTC
>TRBJ1-6|TRBV4-3|once|TRBD1
CASSPRTGGNSPLHF
TGCGCCAGCAGCCCCCGGACAGGGGGAAATTCACCCCTCCACTTT
>TRBJ1-1|TRBV19|.|.
CASNSSPNTEAFF
TGTGCCAGTAACTCCTCACCGAACACTGAAGCTTTCTTT
>TRBJ2-7|TRBV5-6|once|.
CASSLQQGIYEQYF
TGTGCCAGCAGCTTGCAGCAGGGGATCTACGAGCAGTACTTC
>TRBJ1-2|TRBV6-6|.|TRBD1
CASSYSVGTDYGYTF
TGTGCCAGCAGTTACTCGGTGGGGACAGACTATGGCTACACCTTC